These T cell receptor beta chains were read from a single sample in a study of regulatory T cells in long-lasting Graves disease. MiXCR, applied by TCRdb to the multiplex PCR reads, yields one record per CDR3 protein. The sample yields under 250,000 distinct CDR3 sequences, 20% to 25% seen once. Sample: peripheral blood mononuclear cells (PBMCs), taken at new diagnosis, from a patient treated with antithyroid drugs. The receptors derive from a female donor with Graves disease. Both conserved end residues are part of each CDR3. Each record gives: clone size, D gene, J gene, V gene, CDR3 DNA, CDR3 protein. The D gene is left open where the match is weak. For some rows the clone size is stated as once, few or many, or as a class when expanded; others skip it.

clone_size: .
d_call: .
j_call: TRBJ2-5
v_call: TRBV11-2
cdr3_nt: TGTGCCAGCAGTTTTGCGACAGAGGGAAAGTTGGGAGAGACCCAGTACTTC
cdr3_aa: CASSFATEGKLGETQYF

clone_size: few
d_call: .
j_call: TRBJ2-4
v_call: TRBV6-2/TRBV6-3
cdr3_nt: TGTGCCAGCAGTCGTACCACGGTAGCCAAAAACATTCAGTACTTC
cdr3_aa: CASSRTTVAKNIQYF

clone_size: few
d_call: TRBD2
j_call: TRBJ2-3
v_call: TRBV19
cdr3_nt: TGTGCCAGTAGTATCCGTGGACTAGCGGGGGGGGCTGGCACAGATACGCAGTATTTT
cdr3_aa: CASSIRGLAGGAGTDTQYF

clone_size: few
d_call: .
j_call: TRBJ2-3
v_call: TRBV6-2/TRBV6-3
cdr3_nt: TGTGCCAGCGGGAGGGGGGGGGGACGCACAGATACGCAGTATTTT
cdr3_aa: CASGRGGGRTDTQYF

clone_size: many
d_call: .
j_call: TRBJ2-7
v_call: TRBV18
cdr3_nt: TGTGCCAGCTCACCATTCGGCCTATACGAGCAGTACTTC
cdr3_aa: CASSPFGLYEQYF

clone_size: .
d_call: .
j_call: TRBJ1-2
v_call: TRBV7-3
cdr3_nt: TGTGCCAGCAGTTATGACTTCCGGAGCCGTGGCTACACCTTC
cdr3_aa: CASSYDFRSRGYTF

clone_size: few
d_call: .
j_call: TRBJ1-3
v_call: TRBV4-1
cdr3_nt: TGCGCCAGCAGCCAAGAATCTAGAAACACCATATATTTT
cdr3_aa: CASSQESRNTIYF

clone_size: many
d_call: TRBD1
j_call: TRBJ2-7
v_call: TRBV5-1
cdr3_nt: TGTGCCAGCAGGCGGGACAGGCCCTACGAGCAGTACTTC
cdr3_aa: CASRRDRPYEQYF

clone_size: .
d_call: TRBD1
j_call: TRBJ2-5
v_call: TRBV7-3
cdr3_nt: TGTGCCAGCAGCTTGACAGGGATGGAGACCCAGTACTTC
cdr3_aa: CASSLTGMETQYF

clone_size: many
d_call: .
j_call: TRBJ2-1
v_call: TRBV7-2
cdr3_nt: TGTGCCAGCAGGGGGTCGGGGAGCTCCTACAATGAGCAGTTCTTC
cdr3_aa: CASRGSGSSYNEQFF

clone_size: many
d_call: .
j_call: TRBJ2-1
v_call: TRBV5-1
cdr3_nt: TGCGCCAGCAGCCCTCGGAGGAGCTCCTACAATGAGCAGTTCTTC
cdr3_aa: CASSPRRSSYNEQFF

clone_size: .
d_call: TRBD2
j_call: TRBJ2-7
v_call: TRBV20-1
cdr3_nt: TGCAGTGCTAAACCCGAGACTAGCGGGAGTTACGAGCAGTACTTC
cdr3_aa: CSAKPETSGSYEQYF

clone_size: .
d_call: TRBD2
j_call: TRBJ2-5
v_call: TRBV11-2
cdr3_nt: TGTGCCAGCAGCTTACGACTAGCGGGGAGAGAGACCCAGTACTTC
cdr3_aa: CASSLRLAGRETQYF

clone_size: .
d_call: .
j_call: TRBJ2-1
v_call: TRBV7-9
cdr3_nt: TGTGCCAGCAGCGCTGACCGTCCTGGCGGGAACAATGAGCAGTTCTTC
cdr3_aa: CASSADRPGGNNEQFF

clone_size: .
d_call: TRBD2
j_call: TRBJ2-1
v_call: TRBV4-1
cdr3_nt: TGCGCCAGCAGCCTGGGACTAGCGGAGGGTAGTGAGCAGTTCTTC
cdr3_aa: CASSLGLAEGSEQFF

clone_size: .
d_call: .
j_call: TRBJ2-5
v_call: TRBV20-1
cdr3_nt: TGCAGTGCCAACTTCGACGGGGCCCAGTACTTC
cdr3_aa: CSANFDGAQYF

clone_size: .
d_call: .
j_call: TRBJ2-7
v_call: TRBV2
cdr3_nt: TGTGCCAGCAGTGTGCGGGACAACTCCTACGAGCAGTACTTC
cdr3_aa: CASSVRDNSYEQYF

clone_size: .
d_call: .
j_call: TRBJ1-4
v_call: TRBV5-6
cdr3_nt: TGTGCCAGCAGCTTGAGGGCAACTAATGAAAAACTGTTTTTT
cdr3_aa: CASSLRATNEKLFF

clone_size: many
d_call: .
j_call: TRBJ1-1
v_call: TRBV2
cdr3_nt: TGTGCCAGCAGTGAAGTGGATGGGTGGTTTGAAGCTTTCTTT
cdr3_aa: CASSEVDGWFEAFF

clone_size: once
d_call: .
j_call: TRBJ2-5
v_call: TRBV5-1
cdr3_nt: TGCGCCAGCAGCCAAGAACAGGGAAAGACCGAGACCCAGTACTTC
cdr3_aa: CASSQEQGKTETQYF